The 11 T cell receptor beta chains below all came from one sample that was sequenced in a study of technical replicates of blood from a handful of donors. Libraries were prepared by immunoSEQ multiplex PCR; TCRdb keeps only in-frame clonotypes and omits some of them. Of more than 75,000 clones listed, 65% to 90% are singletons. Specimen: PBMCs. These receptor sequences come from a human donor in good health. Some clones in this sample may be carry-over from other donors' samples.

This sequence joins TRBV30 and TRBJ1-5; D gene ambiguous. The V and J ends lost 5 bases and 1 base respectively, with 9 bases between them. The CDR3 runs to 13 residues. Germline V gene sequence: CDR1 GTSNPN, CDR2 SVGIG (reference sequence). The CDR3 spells CAWADNSNQPQHF. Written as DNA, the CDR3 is TGTGCCTGGGCTGACAACAGCAATCAGCCCCAGCATTTT.

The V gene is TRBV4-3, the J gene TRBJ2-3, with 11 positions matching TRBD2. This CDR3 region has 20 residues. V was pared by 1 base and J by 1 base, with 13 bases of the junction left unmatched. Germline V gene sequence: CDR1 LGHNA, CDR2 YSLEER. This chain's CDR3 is CASSQGSTSGIGAGTDTQYF. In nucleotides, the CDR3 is TGCGCCAGCAGCCAAGGTTCGACTAGCGGGATTGGGGCGGGCACAGATACGCAGTATTTT.

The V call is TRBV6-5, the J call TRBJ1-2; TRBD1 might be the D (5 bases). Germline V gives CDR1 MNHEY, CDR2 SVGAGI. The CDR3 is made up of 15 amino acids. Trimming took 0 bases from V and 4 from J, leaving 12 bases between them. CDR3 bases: TGTGCCAGCAGTTACTCAGAAGGGGCGATCTATGGCTACACCTTC. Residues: CASSYSEGAIYGYTF.

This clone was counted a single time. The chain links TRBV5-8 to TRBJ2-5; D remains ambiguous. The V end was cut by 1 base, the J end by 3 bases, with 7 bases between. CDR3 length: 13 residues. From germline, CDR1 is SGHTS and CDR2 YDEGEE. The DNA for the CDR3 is TGTGCCAGCAGCTTGAGTCAGAAAGAGACCCAGTACTTC. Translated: CASSLSQKETQYF.

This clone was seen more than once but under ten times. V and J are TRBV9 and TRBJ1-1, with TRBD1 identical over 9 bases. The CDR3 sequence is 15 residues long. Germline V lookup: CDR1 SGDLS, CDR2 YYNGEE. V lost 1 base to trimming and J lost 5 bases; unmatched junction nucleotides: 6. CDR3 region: CASSVTGQGGTEAFF. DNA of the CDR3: TGTGCCAGCAGCGTAACGGGACAGGGAGGGACTGAAGCTTTCTTT.

CDR3 DNA sequence: TGCAGTGCTAGTCATGAGACCCAGTACTTC. Amino acid sequence: CSASHETQYF. V and J are TRBV20-1 and TRBJ2-5; D is unclear. This CDR3 has 10 residues. Trimming removed 3 bases from V and 5 bases from J, with 4 bases in between. Germline CDR1 DFQATT, CDR2 SNEGSKA (reference sequence).

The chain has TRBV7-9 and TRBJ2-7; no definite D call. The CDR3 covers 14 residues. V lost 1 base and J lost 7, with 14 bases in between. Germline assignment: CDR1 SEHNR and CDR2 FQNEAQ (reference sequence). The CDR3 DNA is TGTGCCAGCAGCTTAGTTTGGGCCCCCACGGAGCAGTACTTC. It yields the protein CASSLVWAPTEQYF.

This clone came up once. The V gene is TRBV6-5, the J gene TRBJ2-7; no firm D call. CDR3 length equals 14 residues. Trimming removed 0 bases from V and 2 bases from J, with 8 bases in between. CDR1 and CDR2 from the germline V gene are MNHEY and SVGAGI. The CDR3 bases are TGTGCCAGCAGTTACTCAGCGAGCACCTACGAGCAGTACTTC. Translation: CASSYSASTYEQYF.

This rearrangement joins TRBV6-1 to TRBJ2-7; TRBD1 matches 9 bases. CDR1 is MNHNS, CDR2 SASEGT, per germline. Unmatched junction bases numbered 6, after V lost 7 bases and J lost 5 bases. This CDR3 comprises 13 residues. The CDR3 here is CASTRDRVDEQYF. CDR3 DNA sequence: TGTGCCAGCACCCGGGACAGGGTGGACGAGCAGTACTTC.

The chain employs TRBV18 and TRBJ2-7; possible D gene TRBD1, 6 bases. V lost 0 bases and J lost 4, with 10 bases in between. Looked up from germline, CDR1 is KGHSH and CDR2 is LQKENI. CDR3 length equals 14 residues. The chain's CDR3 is CASSPPGGSYEQYF. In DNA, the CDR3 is TGTGCCAGCTCACCACCTGGGGGCTCATACGAGCAGTACTTC.

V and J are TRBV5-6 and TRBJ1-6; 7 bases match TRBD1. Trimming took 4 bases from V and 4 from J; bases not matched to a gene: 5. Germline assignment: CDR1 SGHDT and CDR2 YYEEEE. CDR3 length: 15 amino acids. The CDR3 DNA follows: TGTGCCAGCAGCGCACCGGGACAGTATAATTCACCCCTCCACTTT. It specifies CASSAPGQYNSPLHF.